The 11 T cell receptor beta chains reported below all come from one sample, sequenced in a study of T cell repertoires in cytomegalovirus infection. MiXCR was run by TCRdb on the reads, yielding one entry per CDR3 protein. Of a few hundred thousand distinct CDR3 sequences detected, 15% to 20% appear once; the ten largest clones hold around 8.6%. Sample: PBMCs. Every receptor here comes from a human donor in good health (CMV status not recorded). Some clones in this sample may be carry-over from other donors' samples.

This clonotype was seen a few times. This chain uses TRBV20-1 with TRBJ2-3, with 11 bases identical to TRBD2. Germline loops: CDR1 DFQATT, CDR2 SNEGSKA (reference sequence). CDR3 length: 18 amino acids. After removal of 4 bases from V and 0 bases from J, the junction contained 12 bases not matched to a gene. CDR3 DNA sequence: TGCAGTGCTATGCCGGGACTAGCGGATTTGCCTAGCACAGATACGCAGTATTTT. Translated: CSAMPGLADLPSTDTQYF.

The rearrangement uses TRBV19 and TRBJ2-1; D possibly corresponds to TRBD2 (6 bases). In germline, CDR1 is LNHDA, CDR2 SQIVND (reference sequence). The CDR3 loop spans 16 amino acids. Trimming removed 3 bases from V and 7 bases from J, with 19 bases in between. Here the CDR3 DNA reads TGTGCCAGTAGTATGAGGGAGGCCCCCCTCAGGAATGAGCAGTTCTTC. Translation: CASSMREAPLRNEQFF.

This clonotype came up a few times. The chain recombines TRBV11-2 with TRBJ2-7; TRBD1 might be the D (6 bases). Between the trimmed V and J ends, which lost 1 base and 4 bases, there was a span of 11 bases. CDR3 length: 14 residues. The germline gives CDR1 SGHAT, CDR2 FQNNGV. CDR3 nucleotides: TGTGCCAGCAGCTTAGGACACAGGGTTTACGAGCAGTACTTC. Its protein is CASSLGHRVYEQYF.

This clonotype has a count of ten or more. This sequence joins TRBV7-9 and TRBJ1-5; 11 bases are a match to TRBD1. The germline CDR1 and CDR2 sequences are SEHNR and FQNEAQ (reference sequence). Trimming removed 4 bases from V and 2 bases from J; junction bases left unmatched: 10. The CDR3 runs to 18 residues. CDR3 nucleotides: TGTGCCAGCAGCTCTCCCGGGACAGGGGGTTGGGGCAATCAGCCCCAGCATTTT. It yields the protein CASSSPGTGGWGNQPQHF.

This clonotype has only a few counts. The chain employs TRBV12-3 or TRBV12-4 and TRBJ2-5, with TRBD1 matching over 7 bases. This CDR3 is 14 amino acids long. V lost 6 bases and J lost 2; bases outside the gene matches: 6. This CDR3 reads CASSSQGIQETQYF. CDR3 sequence (DNA): TGTGCCAGCAGCTCACAGGGGATACAAGAGACCCAGTACTTC.

This clonotype was counted at least ten times. V and J are TRBV6-1 and TRBJ1-1; 8 bases fit TRBD1. The CDR3 has 14 amino acids. Losses at the gene ends were 5 bases for V and 4 bases for J; bases not matched to a gene: 6. Germline CDR1 reads MNHNS; CDR2 reads SASEGT. This chain's CDR3 is CASSPRTGSTEAFF. The DNA of the CDR3 is TGTGCCAGCAGTCCCCGGACAGGGTCCACTGAAGCTTTCTTT.

This clonotype was seen repeatedly, ten times or more. This rearrangement joins TRBV7-2 to TRBJ1-2; D is uncertain. Deletions cut 0 bases from V and 13 bases from J, with 15 bases between. Germline values: CDR1 SGHTA, CDR2 FQGNSA. The CDR3 totals 13 residues. CDR3 sequence: CASSLAGWLEPTF. CDR3 nucleotide sequence: TGTGCCAGCAGCTTAGCAGGCTGGCTTGAACCCACCTTC.

Regarding this clonotype: This may come from a read error, since a much larger clone is one base off. The chain uses TRBV7-2 and TRBJ2-3; TRBD2 matches 9 bases. The V and J ends lost 6 bases and 3 bases, in that order; junction bases with no gene match: 7. Germline values: CDR1 SGHTA, CDR2 FQGNSA. The CDR3 consists of 15 residues. CDR3 in DNA: TGTGCCAGCAGACCGGCTAGCGGGGAAACAGATACGCAGTATTTT. It specifies CASRPASGETDTQYF.

The chain joins TRBV4-2 to TRBJ2-1; a weak D match, TRBD2 (6 bases). The germline CDR1 and CDR2 sequences are LGHNA and YNFKEQ. Trimming removed 0 bases from V and 13 bases from J, with 13 bases in between. CDR3 length: 13 residues. This chain's CDR3 is CASSQDGMDYQFF. The CDR3 DNA reads as TGTGCCAGCAGCCAAGATGGTATGGACTACCAGTTCTTC.

V gene TRBV6-2 or TRBV6-3 combines with J gene TRBJ2-1, with TRBD1 as a possible D gene (5 bases). The CDR3 length is 15 residues. The V and J ends lost 2 bases and 0 bases respectively, with 8 bases between them. Germline values: CDR1 MNHEY, CDR2 SVGEGT. The CDR3 loop is CASSYLGVSYNEQFF. CDR3 nucleotide sequence: TGTGCCAGCAGTTACCTAGGGGTCTCCTACAATGAGCAGTTCTTC.

This clonotype was seen a few times. The chain links TRBV4-1 to TRBJ1-6; 9 bases agree with TRBD1. The V gene's germline CDR1 is MGHRA and CDR2 YSYEKL. After removal of 5 bases from V and 5 bases from J, the junction contained 4 bases not matched to a gene. The CDR3 contains 15 residues. CDR3 nucleotide sequence: TGCGCCAGCAGCAACCGGGACAGGGATAATTCACCCCTCCACTTT. Protein sequence: CASSNRDRDNSPLHF.